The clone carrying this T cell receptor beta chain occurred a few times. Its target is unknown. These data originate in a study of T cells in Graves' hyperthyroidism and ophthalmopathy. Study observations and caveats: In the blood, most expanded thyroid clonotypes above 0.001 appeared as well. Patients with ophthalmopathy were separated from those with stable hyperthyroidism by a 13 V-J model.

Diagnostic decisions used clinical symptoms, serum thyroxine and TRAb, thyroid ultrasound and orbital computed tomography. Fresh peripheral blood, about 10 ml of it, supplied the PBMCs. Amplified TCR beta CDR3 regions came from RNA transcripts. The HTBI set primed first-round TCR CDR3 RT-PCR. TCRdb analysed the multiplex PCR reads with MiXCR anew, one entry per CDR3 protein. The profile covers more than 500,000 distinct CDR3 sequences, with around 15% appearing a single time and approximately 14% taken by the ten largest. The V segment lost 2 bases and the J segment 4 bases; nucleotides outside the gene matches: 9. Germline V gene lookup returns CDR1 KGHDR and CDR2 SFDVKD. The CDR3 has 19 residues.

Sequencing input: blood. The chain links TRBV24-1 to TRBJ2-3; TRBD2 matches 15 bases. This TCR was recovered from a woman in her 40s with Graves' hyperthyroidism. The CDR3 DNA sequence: TGTGCCACCAGTGATTCCCACGGACTAGCGGGAGGGGCCGCAGATACGCAGTATTTT. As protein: CATSDSHGLAGGAADTQYF.